This T cell receptor (beta chain) was documented in a study of cytomegalovirus exposure and HLA in healthy donors. In its sample, this clone was seen a few times. The PCR contained 60 Vbeta and 13 Jbeta primers. Produced via immunoSEQ multiplex PCR; TCRdb's table is partial and in-frame only. The data contain over 150,000 clones, 70% to 80% of them singletons. Sequencing used PBMCs. The receptor was derived from a man aged 35 to 55 in good health and CMV-seronegative.

CDR3 region: CASSSQGALGNTIYF. CDR3 sequence (DNA): TGTGCCAGCAGTTCCCAGGGGGCCTTAGGAAACACCATATATTTT. The chain recombines TRBV6-6 with TRBJ1-3; TRBD1 matches 8 bases. Germline V gives CDR1 MNHNY, CDR2 SVGAGI (reference sequence). Trimming at V came to 4 bases and at J to 4 bases, leaving 6 bases not matched to a gene. CDR3 length: 15 amino acids.